This TCR beta chain was documented in a study of blood T cells in healthy people across ages. A second 7 to 11 cycle PCR used barcoded and J-beta primers. Each CDR3 protein gets one entry after TCRdb re-called the 5' RACE reads with MiXCR. Among about 580,000 distinct CDR3 sequences, more than 45% were seen once, and the ten largest hold around 23%. The CDR3 has 15 amino acids. CDR1 and CDR2 (germline): SQVTM, ANQGSEA. Between the trimmed V and J ends, which lost 4 bases and 6 bases, there was a span of 21 bases. The sequenced sample was blood. This TCR was recovered from a man older than 75 in good health. The chain recombines TRBV29-1 with TRBJ1-1, with TRBD1 as a possible D gene (5 bases). The CDR3 sequence: CSVGRRGELSAEAFF. The DNA of the CDR3 is TGCAGCGTTGGTCGGAGGGGCGAGCTTAGCGCTGAAGCTTTCTTT. The complete variable domain, with remaining parts taken from reference TRBV29-1 and TRBJ1-1, reads SAVISQKPSRDICQRGTSLTIQCQVDSQVTMMFWYRQQPGQSLTLIATANQGSEATYESGFVIDKFPISRPNLTFSTLTVSNMSPEDSSIYLCSVGRRGELSAEAFFGQGTRLTVV.